The T cell receptor beta chain described here comes from a study of blood T cell repertoires in COVID-19. Overall study context: Samples representing acute and convalescent COVID-19 were sourced from the United States, Italy and Spain. PBMCs, B-cell-depleted T cells, or T cells provided the cDNA or gDNA that made up the material.

Germline lookup yields CDR1 SGHAT and CDR2 FQNNGV. Trimming took off 3 bases at V and 4 bases at J, with 9 bases between the two ends. This CDR3 region has 13 residues. As handled by the study authors: For nucleated cells, counts were estimated from reference gene primer amplification. The protocol was immunoSEQ multiplex PCR, while the TCRdb copy is restricted to in-frame clones and leaves out a portion. D and trimming were read from the DNA, whereas the V and J calls and clone size are those reported in that table. The sample includes tens of thousands of clones, around nine tenths seen only once; the top ten take roughly 14%.

The sample was peripheral blood. This receptor was obtained from a human donor in a cohort sampled during active COVID-19. The donor label of this sample is uncertain. The rearrangement uses TRBV11-2 and TRBJ2-5, with D possibly being TRBD2 (5 bases). The CDR3 reads CASSLRVGETQYF. The CDR3 DNA sequence: TGTGCCAGCAGCTTGAGGGTTGGAGAGACCCAGTACTTC.